This T cell receptor beta chain was profiled in a study of beta chain features in type 1 diabetes. V was clipped by 0 bases and J by 9 bases, with 9 bases between them. Germline V gene data show CDR1 as LGHNA and CDR2 as YSLEER. This CDR3 has 13 residues. In the case of this clone: The antigen is undetermined.

Since all of the isolated RNA was reverse transcribed, expressed TCRB transcripts were what got sequenced. Data came from immunoSEQ multiplex PCR; TCRdb stores just in-frame clones and leaves some out. The sample yields around 25,000 clones, under 70% seen once. Study results and caveats: Type 1 diabetes patients showed a moderate but significant shortening of TCRB CDR3s in all four CD4+ subsets.

The clonotype originates from a woman aged 35 to 49 with type 1 diabetes. The sequenced sample consisted of stem cell memory CD4+ T cells from blood. This chain links TRBV4-3 with TRBJ1-5; no definite D call. CDR3 nucleotides: TGCGCCAGCAGCCAAGAGGCGGCGGGGCCCCAGCATTTT. It encodes CASSQEAAGPQHF.